These 15 T cell receptor beta chains originate from one sample sequenced in a study of shared clonotypes between healthy human individuals. Profiling relied on immunoSEQ multiplex PCR, and the TCRdb table lists in-frame clones only, not all of them. The repertoire holds 2,500,000 or so clones, with approximately 93% as singletons. What was sequenced was naive CD4+ T cells from PBMCs. The subset was: CD45RA+ positively selected. All receptors derive from a man in his late teens or twenties in good health. Some clones in this sample may be carry-over from other donors' samples.

This clone was observed a single time. The J gene is TRBJ2-7, the V gene TRBV20-1; a weak D match, TRBD1 (6 bases). Trimming pared 6 bases from V and 3 bases from J, leaving 9 bases between. This CDR3 has 11 amino acids. Germline V lookup: CDR1 DFQATT, CDR2 SNEGSKA (reference sequence). This chain's CDR3 is CSALGGYEQYF. The CDR3, as DNA: TGCAGTGCCCTAGGGGGCTACGAGCAGTACTTC.

The chain has TRBV6-5 and TRBJ2-7; possibly TRBD2 for D (6 bases). Trimming took off 3 bases at V and 0 bases at J, with 12 bases between the two ends. In germline, CDR1 is MNHEY, CDR2 SVGAGI. The CDR3 extends over 15 amino acids. In nucleotides, the CDR3 is TGTGCCAGCAGTTATTGGGGAGGAAACTCCTACGAGCAGTACTTC. Protein: CASSYWGGNSYEQYF.

The V gene is TRBV18, the J gene TRBJ1-1; possibly TRBD1 for D (5 bases). V was trimmed by 3 bases and J by 0 bases, leaving 14 bases between them. The CDR3 runs to 16 residues. The germline gives CDR1 KGHSH, CDR2 LQKENI. The CDR3 sequence: CASSPSTAAMNTEAFF. The CDR3 nucleotides are TGTGCCAGCTCACCGTCGACAGCGGCAATGAACACTGAAGCTTTCTTT.

The V call is TRBV7-2, the J call TRBJ2-7, with TRBD1 as a possible D gene (6 bases). The V and J ends lost 4 bases and 3 bases respectively, with 10 bases between them. CDR1 is SGHTA and CDR2 is FQGNSA in the germline V gene. The CDR3 spans 13 residues. The CDR3 reads CASSSYRDYEQYF. The CDR3 DNA follows: TGTGCCAGCAGCTCTTACAGGGACTACGAGCAGTACTTC.

The rearrangement joins TRBV19 to TRBJ2-1, with 12 bases lining up with TRBD2. V dropped 1 base and J dropped 4; count of bases not matched to a gene: 11. Germline V gene data show CDR1 as LNHDA and CDR2 as SQIVND (reference sequence). CDR3 length: 19 residues. The CDR3 region is CASSIVGLAGGSGYNEQFF. The CDR3 DNA reads TGTGCCAGTAGTATAGTGGGGCTAGCGGGAGGGTCTGGGTACAATGAGCAGTTCTTC.

The V call is TRBV7-8, the J call TRBJ2-3, with D possibly being TRBD1 or TRBD2 (5 bases each). Trimming pared 1 base from V and 0 bases from J, leaving 17 bases between. CDR3 length: 18 amino acids. CDR1 and CDR2 from the germline V gene are SGHVS and FQNEAQ. The CDR3: CASSLGVWGSLSTDTQYF. The CDR3 DNA sequence: TGTGCCAGCAGCTTAGGCGTTTGGGGGTCCTTAAGCACAGATACGCAGTATTTT.

As concerns this clone: The same CDR3 can be traced to other DNA sequences in this sample. The gene calls are TRBV20-1 and TRBJ1-2; D unresolved. Germline assignment: CDR1 DFQATT and CDR2 SNEGSKA (reference sequence). Trimming cost V 2 bases and J 4 bases, with 2 bases left between them. The CDR3 contains 10 residues. The CDR3 bases are TGCAGTGCTAGATTCTATGGCTACACCTTC. Amino acid sequence: CSARFYGYTF.

The chain couples TRBV28 to TRBJ2-2, with D perhaps matching TRBD2 (6 bases). The CDR3 consists of 16 residues. Trimming took 6 bases from V and 5 from J, leaving 19 bases between them. Germline values: CDR1 MDHEN, CDR2 SYDVKM. The DNA for the CDR3 is TGTGCCAGCAGCCTTATAGCGGCCCTAAAGACCGGGGAGCTGTTTTTT. This codes for CASSLIAALKTGELFF.

This clone appeared once. The chain links TRBV6-5 to TRBJ2-7; no firm D call. V was pared by 5 bases and J by 2 bases, with 13 bases between. This CDR3 region has 14 residues. Germline CDR1 reads MNHEY; CDR2 reads SVGAGI. The CDR3 nucleotides are TGTGCCAGCAGTCGAGCCGGGCAGGCCTACGAGCAGTACTTC. As protein: CASSRAGQAYEQYF.

This chain connects TRBV6-1 to TRBJ1-3; D is uncertain. V was clipped by 0 bases and J by 0 bases, with 9 bases between them. The CDR3 length is 16 residues. Germline V gives CDR1 MNHNS, CDR2 SASEGT. The DNA of the CDR3 is TGTGCCAGCAGTGAAGCGTTACCCCTCTCTGGAAACACCATATATTTT. It encodes CASSEALPLSGNTIYF.

The chain uses TRBV7-2 and TRBJ1-1; 8 bases fit TRBD1. CDR1 and CDR2 (germline): SGHTA, FQGNSA. The CDR3 spans 14 residues. The ends lost 4 bases at V and 5 bases at J; junction bases unmatched: 6. The CDR3 reads CASSWNRGETEAFF. The CDR3 DNA reads as TGTGCCAGCAGCTGGAACAGGGGGGAAACTGAAGCTTTCTTT.

The chain recombines TRBV5-4 with TRBJ2-2; TRBD2 might be the D (5 bases). Germline CDR1 is SGHNT and CDR2 is YYREEE (reference sequence). V lost 4 bases, J lost 4 bases, and 14 bases lay in between. The CDR3 extends over 15 amino acids. The CDR3 bases are TGTGCCAGCAGCCCCCCAAGCGGCACCACCGGGGAGCTGTTTTTT. Protein product: CASSPPSGTTGELFF.

This clone was picked up a small number of times. The chain is built from TRBV29-1 and TRBJ1-2, with 9 nucleotides matching TRBD1. The CDR3 spans 13 residues. V lost 6 bases to trimming and J lost 4 bases; unmatched junction nucleotides: 6. CDR1 is SQVTM and CDR2 is ANQGSEA in the germline V gene. CDR3 DNA: TGCAGCGTGACAGGGGGAGGGTTCTATGGCTACACCTTC. Amino acids: CSVTGGGFYGYTF. Based on the CDR3 plus reference TRBV29-1 and TRBJ1-2, the full variable domain is SAVISQKPSRDICQRGTSLTIQCQVDSQVTMMFWYRQQPGQSLTLIATANQGSEATYESGFVIDKFPISRPNLTFSTLTVSNMSPEDSSIYLCSVTGGGFYGYTFGSGTRLTVV.

About this clone itself: Within the sample, other DNA sequences also encode this same CDR3. This sequence joins TRBV6-5 and TRBJ1-1; D may be TRBD1 (5 bases). The CDR3 runs to 13 residues. Germline V gene lookup returns CDR1 MNHEY and CDR2 SVGAGI. V was shortened by 7 bases and J by 4 bases, with 13 bases between the two germline ends. The CDR3 nucleotides are TGTGCCAGCACAACGCCGGGGGGCACTGAAGCTTTCTTT. This gives the protein CASTTPGGTEAFF.

The CDR3 region is CASSHTYNEQFF. The CDR3 region has the DNA TGTGCCAGCAGCCATACTTACAATGAGCAGTTCTTC. This chain uses TRBV4-2 with TRBJ2-1; D remains ambiguous. There are 12 residues in the CDR3. The germline V and J ends were trimmed by 3 bases and 4 bases, with 4 bases remaining between them. Germline-derived CDR1 and CDR2 are LGHNA and YNFKEQ.